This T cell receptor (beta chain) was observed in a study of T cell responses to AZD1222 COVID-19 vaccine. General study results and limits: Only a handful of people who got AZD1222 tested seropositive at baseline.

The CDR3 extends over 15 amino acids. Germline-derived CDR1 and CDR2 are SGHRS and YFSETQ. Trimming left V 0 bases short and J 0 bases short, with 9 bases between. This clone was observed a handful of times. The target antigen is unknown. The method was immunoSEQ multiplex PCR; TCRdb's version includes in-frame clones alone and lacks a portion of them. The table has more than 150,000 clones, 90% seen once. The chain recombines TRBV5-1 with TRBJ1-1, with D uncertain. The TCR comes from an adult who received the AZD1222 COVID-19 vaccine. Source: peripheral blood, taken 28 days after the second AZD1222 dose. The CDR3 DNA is TGCGCCAGCAGCTTGGAGGCAGCCATGAACACTGAAGCTTTCTTT. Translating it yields CASSLEAAMNTEAFF.